This entry is about one TCR beta chain. The V gene lost 5 bases and the J gene lost 6 bases, with 11 bases spanning the gap. There are 13 residues in the CDR3. Germline loops: CDR1 KGHDR, CDR2 SFDVKD. The sample originates from a study of blood T cell repertoires in COVID-19. Study in general: The United States, Italy and Spain provided the acute and convalescent COVID-19 samples. Nucleic acid was either cDNA or gDNA, and it came from T cells, B-cell-depleted T cells, or PBMCs.

In the authors' workflow: Amplification of reference gene primers provided the estimated nucleated cell counts. Profiled with immunoSEQ multiplex PCR; TCRdb holds only in-frame clones, not every one. V, J and clone size derive from that table, while D and trimming were established from the DNA sequence. Counted here are around 130,000 clones, approximately 83% occurring once; the ten biggest clones make up around 19%. Source material: peripheral blood. This chain links TRBV24-1 with TRBJ2-3; D remains ambiguous. This receptor was obtained from a woman in her forties or fifties who had recovered from COVID-19. The CDR3 sequence is CATSAPSSDTQYF. Written as DNA, the CDR3 is TGTGCCACCAGTGCCCCCTCAAGCGATACGCAGTATTTT.